This T cell receptor beta chain was captured in a study of OX40 agonist ivuxolimab in advanced cancers. Turning to the study itself: Patients were roughly 83% male with ages roughly 23 to 90, mean 60.

Assay: immunoSEQ multiplex PCR; the TCRdb copy retains only in-frame clones and omits some. This sample has 60,000 to 85,000 clones; around 82% occur once, and the top ten carry around 6.6%. General study results and limits: Dosing at 0.1 to 3.0 mg/kg was accompanied by clonal expansion of CD4+ and CD8+ blood T cells by week 6.

A remark on this clone: No antigen is known for it.

The CDR3 runs 14 residues. Germline V gene sequence: CDR1 SGDLS, CDR2 YYNGEE. V was shortened by 3 bases and J by 4 bases, with 8 bases between the two germline ends. The sequenced sample was CD4+ or CD8+ T cells sorted from blood, obtained in a trial of the OX40 agonist ivuxolimab. The source of this sequence is an adult with an advanced solid tumor such as melanoma, head and neck, liver or kidney cancer. V is TRBV9 and J is TRBJ2-6; D is uncertain. The chain's CDR3 is CASSANLGANVLTF. CDR3 nucleotide sequence: TGTGCCAGCAGCGCCAATTTAGGGGCCAACGTCCTGACTTTC.